The present T cell receptor beta chain was sequenced within a study of cytomegalovirus exposure and HLA in healthy donors. Worth noting for this clone: Its matching antigen is unknown.

Study-level results: In a later analysis, parvovirus B19, influenza, CMV and Epstein-Barr virus appeared linked to several top co-occurrence clusters. What was likely a sequencing artifact was a cluster of highly shared sequence variants.

The study ran its PCR with 60 Vbeta and 13 Jbeta primers. The method was immunoSEQ multiplex PCR; TCRdb's version includes in-frame clones alone and lacks a portion of them. The repertoire holds about 160,000 clones, with around 84% as singletons. CDR3 size: 15 residues. Germline V gene data show CDR1 as MRHNA and CDR2 as SNTAGT. Trimming took 6 bases from V and 5 from J; bases not matched to a gene: 10. Sequencing was done on a sample of PBMCs. This sequence originates from a male donor in good health and CMV-seropositive. The chain employs TRBV6-4 and TRBJ2-3; 8 nucleotides align to TRBD1. The CDR3 loop is CASSGQGTGGDTQYF. In DNA, the CDR3 is TGTGCCAGCAGCGGGCAGGGGACAGGAGGAGATACGCAGTATTTT.